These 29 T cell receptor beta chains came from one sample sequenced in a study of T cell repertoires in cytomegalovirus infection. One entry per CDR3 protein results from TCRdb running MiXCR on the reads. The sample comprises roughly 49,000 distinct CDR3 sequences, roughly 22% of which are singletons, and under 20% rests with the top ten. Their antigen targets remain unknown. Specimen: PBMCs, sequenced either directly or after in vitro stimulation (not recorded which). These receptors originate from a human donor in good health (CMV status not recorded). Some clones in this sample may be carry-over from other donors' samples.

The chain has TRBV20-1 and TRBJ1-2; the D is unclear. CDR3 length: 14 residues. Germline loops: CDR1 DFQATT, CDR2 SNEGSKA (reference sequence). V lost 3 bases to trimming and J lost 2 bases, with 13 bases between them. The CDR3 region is CSASKGSGNYGYTF. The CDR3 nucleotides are TGCAGTGCTAGCAAAGGGTCCGGAAACTATGGCTACACCTTC.

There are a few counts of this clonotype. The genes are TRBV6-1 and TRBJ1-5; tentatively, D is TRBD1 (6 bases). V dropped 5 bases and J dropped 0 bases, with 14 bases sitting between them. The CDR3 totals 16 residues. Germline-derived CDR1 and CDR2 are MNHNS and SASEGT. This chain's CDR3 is CASSRGGGYSNQPQHF. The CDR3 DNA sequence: TGTGCCAGCAGTCGGGGAGGGGGATATAGCAATCAGCCCCAGCATTTT.

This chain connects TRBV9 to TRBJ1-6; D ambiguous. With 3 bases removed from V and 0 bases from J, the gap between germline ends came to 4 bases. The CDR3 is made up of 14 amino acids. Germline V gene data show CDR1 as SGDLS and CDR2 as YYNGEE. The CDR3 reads CASSDSSYNSPLHF. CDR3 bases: TGTGCCAGCAGCGACAGCTCCTATAATTCACCCCTCCACTTT.

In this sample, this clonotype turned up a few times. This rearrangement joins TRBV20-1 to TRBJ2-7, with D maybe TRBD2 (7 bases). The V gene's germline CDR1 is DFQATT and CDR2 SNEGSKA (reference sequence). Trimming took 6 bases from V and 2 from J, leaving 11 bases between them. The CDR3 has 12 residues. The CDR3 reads CSAGGGPYEQYF. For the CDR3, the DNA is TGCAGTGCAGGGGGAGGGCCCTACGAGCAGTACTTC.

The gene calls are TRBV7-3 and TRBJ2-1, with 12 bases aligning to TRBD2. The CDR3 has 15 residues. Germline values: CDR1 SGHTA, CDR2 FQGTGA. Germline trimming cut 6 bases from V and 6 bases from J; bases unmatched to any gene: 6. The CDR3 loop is CASSPLAGGSNEQFF. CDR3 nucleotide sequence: TGTGCCAGCAGTCCACTAGCGGGGGGCTCCAATGAGCAGTTCTTC.

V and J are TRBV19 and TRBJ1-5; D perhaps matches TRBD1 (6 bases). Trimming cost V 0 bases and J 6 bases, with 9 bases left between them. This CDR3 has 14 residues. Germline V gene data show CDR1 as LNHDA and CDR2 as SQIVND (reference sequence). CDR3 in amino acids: CASSIDRGFQPQHF. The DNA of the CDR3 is TGTGCCAGTAGTATAGACAGGGGATTTCAGCCCCAGCATTTT.

As DNA, the CDR3 is TGTGCCAGCAGCTTGGACAGGGCTAGCACAGATACGCAGTATTTT. This gives the protein CASSLDRASTDTQYF. J is TRBJ2-3 and V is TRBV6-5; 8 bases are a match to TRBD1. The CDR3 extends over 15 amino acids. With 6 bases clipped from V and 0 bases from J, the junction kept 5 bases outside the gene matches. The germline V gene encodes CDR1 MNHEY and CDR2 SVGAGI.

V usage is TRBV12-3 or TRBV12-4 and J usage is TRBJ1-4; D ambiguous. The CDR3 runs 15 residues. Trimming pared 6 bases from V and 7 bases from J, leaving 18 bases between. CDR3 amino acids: CASRPSARGVEKLFF. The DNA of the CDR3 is TGTGCCAGCAGACCTTCCGCCCGCGGGGTTGAAAAACTGTTTTTT.

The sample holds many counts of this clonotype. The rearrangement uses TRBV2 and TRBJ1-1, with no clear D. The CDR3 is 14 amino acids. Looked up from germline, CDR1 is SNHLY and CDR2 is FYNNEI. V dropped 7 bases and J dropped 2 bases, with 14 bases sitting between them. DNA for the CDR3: TGTGCCAGCATTTTTTCGAGGAGTAACACTGAAGCTTTCTTT. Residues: CASIFSRSNTEAFF.

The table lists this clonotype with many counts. The CDR3 here is CSAGTTNYGYTF. DNA for the CDR3: TGCAGTGCTGGCACTACAAACTATGGCTACACCTTC. The chain is built from TRBV20-1 and TRBJ1-2; no clear D. The V end was cut by 5 bases, the J end by 2 bases, with 9 bases between. Germline loops: CDR1 DFQATT, CDR2 SNEGSKA (reference sequence). The CDR3 loop spans 12 amino acids.

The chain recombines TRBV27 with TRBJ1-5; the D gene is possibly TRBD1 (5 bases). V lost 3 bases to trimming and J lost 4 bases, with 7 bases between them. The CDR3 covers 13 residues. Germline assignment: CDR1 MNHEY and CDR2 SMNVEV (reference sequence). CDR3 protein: CASSFEGNQPQHF. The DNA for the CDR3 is TGTGCCAGCAGTTTTGAGGGGAATCAGCCCCAGCATTTT.

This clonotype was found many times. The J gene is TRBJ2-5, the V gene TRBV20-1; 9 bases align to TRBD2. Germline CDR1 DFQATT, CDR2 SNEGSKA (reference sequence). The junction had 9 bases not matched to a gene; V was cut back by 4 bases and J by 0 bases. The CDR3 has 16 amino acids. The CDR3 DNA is TGCAGTGCTAAGGTAGCGGGAGCCCCTAACCAAGAGACCCAGTACTTC. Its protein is CSAKVAGAPNQETQYF.

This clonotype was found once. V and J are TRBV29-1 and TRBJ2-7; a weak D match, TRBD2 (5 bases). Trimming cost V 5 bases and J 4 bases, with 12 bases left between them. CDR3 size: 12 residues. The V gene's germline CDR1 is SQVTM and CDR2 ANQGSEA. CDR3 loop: CSVRGSAYEQYF. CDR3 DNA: TGCAGCGTTCGGGGATCAGCATACGAGCAGTACTTC.

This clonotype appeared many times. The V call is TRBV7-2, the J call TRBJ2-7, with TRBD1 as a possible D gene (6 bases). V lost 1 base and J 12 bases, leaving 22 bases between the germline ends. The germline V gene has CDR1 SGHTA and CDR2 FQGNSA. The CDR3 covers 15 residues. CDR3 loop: CASSLGLGGPAGPYF. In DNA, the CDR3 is TGTGCCAGCAGCTTAGGTCTAGGGGGTCCCGCGGGTCCGTACTTC.

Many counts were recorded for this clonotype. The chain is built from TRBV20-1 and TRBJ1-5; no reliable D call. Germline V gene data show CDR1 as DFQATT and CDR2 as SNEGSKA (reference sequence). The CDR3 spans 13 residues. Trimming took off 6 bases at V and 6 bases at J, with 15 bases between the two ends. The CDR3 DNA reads TGCAGTGCCCCGGTTCCTCCGGGTCAGCCCCAGCATTTT. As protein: CSAPVPPGQPQHF.

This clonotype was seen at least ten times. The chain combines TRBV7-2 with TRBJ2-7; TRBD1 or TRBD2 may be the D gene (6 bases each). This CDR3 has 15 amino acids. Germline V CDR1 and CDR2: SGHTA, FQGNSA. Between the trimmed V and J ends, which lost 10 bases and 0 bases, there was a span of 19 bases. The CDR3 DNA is TGTGCCACCACTGGGGGGCCTATACTCTCCTACGAGCAGTACTTC. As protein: CATTGGPILSYEQYF.

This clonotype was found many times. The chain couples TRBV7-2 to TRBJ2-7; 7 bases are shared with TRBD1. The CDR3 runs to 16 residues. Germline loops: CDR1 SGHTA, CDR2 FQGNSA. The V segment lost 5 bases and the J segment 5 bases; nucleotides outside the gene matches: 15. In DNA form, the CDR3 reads TGTGCCAGCAGCACCCTCCCGCAGGGGGAGCTGGACGAGCAGTACTTC. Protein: CASSTLPQGELDEQYF.

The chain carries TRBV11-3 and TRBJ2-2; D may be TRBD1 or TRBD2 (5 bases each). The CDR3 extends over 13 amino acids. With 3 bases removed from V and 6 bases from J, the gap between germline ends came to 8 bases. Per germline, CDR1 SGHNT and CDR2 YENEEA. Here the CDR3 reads CASSFGGAGELFF. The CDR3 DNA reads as TGTGCCAGCAGCTTTGGGGGTGCCGGGGAGCTGTTTTTT.

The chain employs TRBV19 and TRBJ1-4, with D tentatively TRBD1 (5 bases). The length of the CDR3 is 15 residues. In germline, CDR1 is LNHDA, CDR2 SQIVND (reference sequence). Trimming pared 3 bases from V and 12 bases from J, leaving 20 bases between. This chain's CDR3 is CASSIPSTGREELFF. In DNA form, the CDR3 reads TGTGCCAGTAGTATCCCCTCAACCGGCAGGGAAGAACTGTTTTTT.

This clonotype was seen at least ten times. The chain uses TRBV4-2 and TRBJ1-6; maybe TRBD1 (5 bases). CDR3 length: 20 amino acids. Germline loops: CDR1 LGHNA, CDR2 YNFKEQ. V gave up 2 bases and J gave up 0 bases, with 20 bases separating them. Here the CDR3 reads CASSQKKYRDRSSYNSPLHF. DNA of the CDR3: TGTGCCAGCAGCCAAAAAAAGTATCGGGACCGGAGCTCCTATAATTCACCCCTCCACTTT.

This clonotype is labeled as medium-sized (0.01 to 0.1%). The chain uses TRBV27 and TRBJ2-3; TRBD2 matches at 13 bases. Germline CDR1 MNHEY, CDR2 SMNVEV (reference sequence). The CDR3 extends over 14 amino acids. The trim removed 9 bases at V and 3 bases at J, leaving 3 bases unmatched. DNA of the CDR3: TGTGCCAGTCAGACTAGCGGGGGGACAGATACGCAGTATTTT. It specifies CASQTSGGTDTQYF.

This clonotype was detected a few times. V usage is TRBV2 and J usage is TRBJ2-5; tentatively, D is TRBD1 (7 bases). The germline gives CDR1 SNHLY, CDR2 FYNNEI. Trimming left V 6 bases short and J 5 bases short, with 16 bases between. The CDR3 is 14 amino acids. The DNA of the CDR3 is TGTGCCAGCAGCATCAACGCAGGGGGGGAGACCCAGTACTTC. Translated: CASSINAGGETQYF.

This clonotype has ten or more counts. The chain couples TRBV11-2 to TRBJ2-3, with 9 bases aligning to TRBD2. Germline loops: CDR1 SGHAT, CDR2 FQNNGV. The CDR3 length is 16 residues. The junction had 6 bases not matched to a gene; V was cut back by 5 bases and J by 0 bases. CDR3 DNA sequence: TGTGCCAGCAGCCAAATCAGCGGGAGGAGCACAGATACGCAGTATTTT. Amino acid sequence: CASSQISGRSTDTQYF. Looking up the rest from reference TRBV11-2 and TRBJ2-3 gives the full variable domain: EAGVAQSPRYKIIEKRQSVAFWCNPISGHATLYWYQQILGQGPKLLIQFQNNGVVDDSQLPKDRFSAERLKGVDSTLKIQPAKLEDSAVYLCASSQISGRSTDTQYFGPGTRLTVL.

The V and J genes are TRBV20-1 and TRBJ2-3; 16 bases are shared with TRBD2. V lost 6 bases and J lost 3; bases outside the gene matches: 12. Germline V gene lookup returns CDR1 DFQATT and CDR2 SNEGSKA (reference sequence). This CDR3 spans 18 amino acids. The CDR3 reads CSAPQGLAGGVGTDTQYF. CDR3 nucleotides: TGCAGTGCCCCTCAGGGACTAGCGGGGGGGGTGGGGACAGATACGCAGTATTTT.

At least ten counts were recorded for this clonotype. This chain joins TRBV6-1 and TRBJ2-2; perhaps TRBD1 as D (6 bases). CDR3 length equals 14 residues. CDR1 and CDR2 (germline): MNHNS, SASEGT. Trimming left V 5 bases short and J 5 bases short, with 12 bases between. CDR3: CASSWTVSTGELFF. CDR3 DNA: TGTGCCAGCAGTTGGACAGTTTCGACCGGGGAGCTGTTTTTT.

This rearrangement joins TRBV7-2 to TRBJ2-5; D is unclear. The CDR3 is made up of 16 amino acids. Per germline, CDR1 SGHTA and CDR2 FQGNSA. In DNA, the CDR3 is TGTGCGCAGCAGATCCGACGGCGGACCCGCCAAGAGACCCAGTACTTC. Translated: CAQQIRRRTRQETQYF.

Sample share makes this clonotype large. This CDR3 is CASTIAESSYNEQFF. Here the CDR3 DNA reads TGTGCCAGCACGATAGCGGAAAGCTCCTACAATGAGCAGTTCTTC. The chain carries TRBV7-8 and TRBJ2-1, with D perhaps TRBD2 (6 bases). Deletions cut 7 bases from V and 0 bases from J, with 13 bases between. Per germline, CDR1 SGHVS and CDR2 FQNEAQ. The CDR3 has 15 residues.

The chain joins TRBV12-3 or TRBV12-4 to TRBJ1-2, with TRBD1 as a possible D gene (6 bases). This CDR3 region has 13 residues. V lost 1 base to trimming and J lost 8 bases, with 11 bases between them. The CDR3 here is CASSLVHGGGYTF. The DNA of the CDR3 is TGTGCCAGCAGTTTAGTCCACGGGGGCGGCTACACCTTC.

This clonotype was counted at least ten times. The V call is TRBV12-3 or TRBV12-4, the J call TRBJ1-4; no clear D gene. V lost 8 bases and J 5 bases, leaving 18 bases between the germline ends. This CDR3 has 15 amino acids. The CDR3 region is CASSKNREVNEKLFF. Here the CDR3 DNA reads TGTGCCAGCTCTAAAAATCGAGAAGTAAATGAAAAACTGTTTTTT.